This entry lists 2 T cell receptor beta chains sequenced from one sample in a study of blood T cell repertoires in COVID-19. TCRdb's table, derived via immunoSEQ multiplex PCR, lists solely in-frame clones and lacks some. The sample has about 150,000 clones, 85% to 90% seen once. The sequenced material came from peripheral blood. The origin of the receptors is a man at least 80 years old with acute or convalescent COVID-19.

V and J are TRBV5-1 and TRBJ1-1; 7 bases match TRBD1. The ends lost 4 bases at V and 7 bases at J; junction bases unmatched: 13. Germline CDR1 reads SGHRS; CDR2 reads YFSETQ. The CDR3 has 15 amino acids. As DNA, the CDR3 is TGCGCCAGCAGCATTCTGGGTCAGGGGGATGTTGAAGCTTTCTTT. Its protein product is CASSILGQGDVEAFF.

This chain joins TRBV6-1 and TRBJ2-7; TRBD2 might be the D (5 bases). Trimming took 3 bases from V and 1 from J, leaving 13 bases between them. The CDR3 runs to 15 residues. Per the germline V gene, CDR1 is MNHNS and CDR2 is SASEGT. The CDR3 coding sequence is TGTGCCAGCAGTGATACGGGAACGGCGTCCTACGAGCAGTACTTC. As protein: CASSDTGTASYEQYF.